The 12 T cell receptor beta chains presented below share a single source sample, sequenced in a study of OX40 agonist ivuxolimab in advanced cancers. Data came from immunoSEQ multiplex PCR; TCRdb stores just in-frame clones and leaves some out. The sample records about 98,000 clones, around 85% being singletons. The sequenced sample was CD4+ or CD8+ T cells sorted from blood, obtained in a trial of the OX40 agonist ivuxolimab. All receptors come from an adult with an advanced solid tumor such as melanoma, head and neck, liver or kidney cancer.

The J gene is TRBJ1-3, the V gene TRBV4-3; D gene uncertain. The CDR3 is 14 amino acids. Trimming removed 1 base at V and 0 bases at J, with 4 bases between. Germline CDR1 LGHNA, CDR2 YSLEER. The CDR3 reads CASSQASSGNTIYF. CDR3 nucleotides: TGCGCCAGCAGCCAAGCCAGCTCTGGAAACACCATATATTTT.

This chain links TRBV29-1 with TRBJ1-4; no firm D call. V shed 8 bases and J shed 11 bases, with 9 bases lying between them. Germline lookup yields CDR1 SQVTM and CDR2 ANQGSEA. The CDR3 is 9 amino acids. CDR3 sequence reads: CSSVGKLFF. For the CDR3, the DNA is TGCAGCTCAGTAGGGAAACTGTTTTTT.

V is TRBV15 and J is TRBJ1-1, with D uncertain. CDR3 size: 13 residues. V lost 7 bases and J lost 2, with 11 bases in between. Per germline, CDR1 LNHNV and CDR2 YYDKDF (reference sequence). The CDR3 protein is CATKRQSNTEAFF. The DNA for the CDR3 is TGTGCCACCAAGCGGCAGTCTAACACTGAAGCTTTCTTT.

CDR3 bases: TGCGCCAGCACGATACAGCCGGAGACCCAGTACTTC. Residues: CASTIQPETQYF. The gene calls are TRBV10-2 and TRBJ2-5; D is unresolved. This CDR3 region has 12 residues. Trimming left V 7 bases short and J 5 bases short, with 11 bases between. Germline V gives CDR1 WSHSY, CDR2 SAAADI.

The chain has TRBV5-1 and TRBJ2-4, with D perhaps matching TRBD1 (7 bases). CDR1 and CDR2 (germline): SGHRS, YFSETQ. Trimming left V 3 bases short and J 9 bases short, with 16 bases between. The CDR3 is made up of 14 amino acids. CDR3 nucleotide sequence: TGCGCCAGCAGCTCCAGAGGGGGCGGGACCATTCAGTACTTC. Its protein product is CASSSRGGGTIQYF.

This clone has only a few counts. Different DNA sequences within this sample yield the same CDR3. V usage is TRBV5-1 and J usage is TRBJ1-1; tentatively, D is TRBD1 (5 bases). The CDR3 runs to 14 residues. Germline CDR1 reads SGHRS; CDR2 reads YFSETQ. V lost 2 bases, J lost 0 bases, and 8 bases lay in between. The chain's CDR3 is CASSFGQMNTEAFF. The CDR3 coding sequence is TGCGCCAGCAGCTTTGGACAAATGAACACTGAAGCTTTCTTT.

Only one count was recorded for this clone. This chain links TRBV15 with TRBJ2-5; D is unresolved. Germline CDR1 is LNHNV and CDR2 is YYDKDF (reference sequence). The CDR3 is 15 residues long. Trimming took off 0 bases at V and 4 bases at J, with 12 bases between the two ends. Here the CDR3 reads CATSRDRASRETQYF. The CDR3 region has the DNA TGTGCCACCAGCAGAGATCGGGCTAGTCGAGAGACCCAGTACTTC. The variable domain in full, with the rest retrieved from reference TRBV15 and TRBJ2-5, is DAMVIQNPRYQVTQFGKPVTLSCSQTLNHNVMYWYQQKSSQAPKLLFHYYDKDFNNEADTPDNFQSRRPNTSFCFLDIRSPGLGDTAMYLCATSRDRASRETQYFGPGTRLLVL.

This CDR3 reads CASSEAWGGTDTQYF. The CDR3 DNA reads as TGTGCCAGCAGTGAAGCTTGGGGTGGAACAGATACGCAGTATTTT. J is TRBJ2-3 and V is TRBV6-1, with no clear D. The CDR3 has 15 residues. The V end was cut by 0 bases, the J end by 3 bases, with 10 bases between. CDR1 MNHNS and CDR2 SASEGT come from the germline V gene.

The chain's CDR3 is CASSSTGWRGQHYGYTF. CDR3 DNA: TGCGCCAGCAGCTCTACTGGTTGGAGGGGGCAGCACTATGGCTACACCTTC. J is TRBJ1-2 and V is TRBV5-1, with 7 bases that match TRBD1. The V gene's germline CDR1 is SGHRS and CDR2 YFSETQ. CDR3 length: 17 residues. V shed 3 bases and J 3 bases; nucleotides not matched to a gene: 14.

This chain uses TRBV18 with TRBJ1-2; D unclear. V lost 2 bases and J lost 8, with 12 bases in between. Per germline, CDR1 KGHSH and CDR2 LQKENI. This CDR3 has 13 residues. CDR3 sequence reads: CASSPAPLGGYTF. CDR3 nucleotide sequence: TGTGCCAGCTCACCAGCCCCTCTCGGGGGCTACACCTTC.

CDR3 DNA sequence: TGTGCCAGCAGCGGAGGCCCCCTCGGATCCCAAGGGGAGCAGTTCTTC. It yields the protein CASSGGPLGSQGEQFF. The chain employs TRBV9 and TRBJ2-1, with D unresolved. The V gene's germline CDR1 is SGDLS and CDR2 YYNGEE. V lost 3 bases, J lost 10 bases, and 23 bases lay in between. This CDR3 region has 16 residues.

The chain links TRBV12-2 to TRBJ2-7; no DNA check was done on the table's D call, TRBD2. TRBV12-2 is labeled a pseudogene. This CDR3 contains 13 residues. The CDR3 loop is CATDWRTSYEQYF. The CDR3 DNA sequence: TGTGCAACCGACTGGCGGACTTCCTACGAGCAGTACTTC.